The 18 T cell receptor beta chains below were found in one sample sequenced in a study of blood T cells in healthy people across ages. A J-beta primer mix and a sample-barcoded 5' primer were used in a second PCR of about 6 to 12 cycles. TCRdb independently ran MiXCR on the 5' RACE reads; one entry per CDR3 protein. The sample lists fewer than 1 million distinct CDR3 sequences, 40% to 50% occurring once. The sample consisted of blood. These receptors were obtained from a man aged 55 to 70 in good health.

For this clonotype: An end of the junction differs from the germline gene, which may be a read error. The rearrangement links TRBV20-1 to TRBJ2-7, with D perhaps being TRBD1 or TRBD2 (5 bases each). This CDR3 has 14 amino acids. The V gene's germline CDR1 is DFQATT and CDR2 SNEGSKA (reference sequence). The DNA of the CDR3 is TGCAGCGCTAATCCCCCCCGGGACGGCTACGAGCAGTACTTC. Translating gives CSANPPRDGYEQYF.

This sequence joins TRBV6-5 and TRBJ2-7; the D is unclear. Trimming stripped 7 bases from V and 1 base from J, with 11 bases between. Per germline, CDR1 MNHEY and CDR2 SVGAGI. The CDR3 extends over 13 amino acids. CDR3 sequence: CASTEYGSYEQYF. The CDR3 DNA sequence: TGTGCCAGCACCGAATACGGTTCCTACGAGCAGTACTTC.

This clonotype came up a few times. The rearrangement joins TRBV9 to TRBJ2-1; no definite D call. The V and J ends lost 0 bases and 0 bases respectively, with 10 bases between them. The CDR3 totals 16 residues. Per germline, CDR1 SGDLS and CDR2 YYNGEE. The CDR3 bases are TGTGCCAGCAGCGTAGAAGATAGAAGCTCCTACAATGAGCAGTTCTTC. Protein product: CASSVEDRSSYNEQFF.

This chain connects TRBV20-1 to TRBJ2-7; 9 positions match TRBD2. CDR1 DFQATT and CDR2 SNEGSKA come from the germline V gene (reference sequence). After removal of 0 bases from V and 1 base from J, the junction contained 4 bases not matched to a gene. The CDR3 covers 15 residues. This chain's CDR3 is CSARDLAGGSYEQYF. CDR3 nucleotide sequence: TGCAGTGCTAGAGACCTCGCGGGGGGGTCCTACGAGCAGTACTTC.

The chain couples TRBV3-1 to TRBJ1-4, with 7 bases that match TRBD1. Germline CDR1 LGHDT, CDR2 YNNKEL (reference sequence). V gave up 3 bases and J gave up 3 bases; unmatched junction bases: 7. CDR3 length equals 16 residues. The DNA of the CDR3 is TGTGCCAGCAGCCATAACAGGGGTGCAGCTAATGAAAAACTGTTTTTT. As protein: CASSHNRGAANEKLFF.

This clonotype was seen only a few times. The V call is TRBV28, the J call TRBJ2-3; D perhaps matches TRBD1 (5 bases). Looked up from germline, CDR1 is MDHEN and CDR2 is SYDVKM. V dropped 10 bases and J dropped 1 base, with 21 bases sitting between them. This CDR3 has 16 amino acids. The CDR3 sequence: CAIKMGRFSRTDTQYF. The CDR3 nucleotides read TGTGCCATCAAGATGGGGCGGTTTAGCCGCACAGATACGCAGTATTTT.

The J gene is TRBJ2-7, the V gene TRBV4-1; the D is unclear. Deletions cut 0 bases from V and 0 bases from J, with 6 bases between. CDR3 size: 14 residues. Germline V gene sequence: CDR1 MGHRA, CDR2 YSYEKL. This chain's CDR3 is CASSQDPYSYEQYF. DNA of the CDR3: TGCGCCAGCAGCCAAGACCCATACTCCTACGAGCAGTACTTC.

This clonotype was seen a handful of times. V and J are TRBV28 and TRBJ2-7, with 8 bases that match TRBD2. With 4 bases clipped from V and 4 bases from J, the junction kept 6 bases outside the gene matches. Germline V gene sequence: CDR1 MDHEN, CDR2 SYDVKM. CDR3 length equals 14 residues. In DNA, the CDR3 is TGTGCCAGCAGTTCGGGACTAGAGGCGTACGAGCAGTACTTC. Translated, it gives CASSSGLEAYEQYF.

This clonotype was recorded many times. The CDR3 reads CSVENPGWNEQYF. The CDR3 DNA sequence: TGCAGCGTTGAAAACCCAGGGTGGAACGAGCAGTACTTC. The gene calls are TRBV29-1 and TRBJ2-7; the D gene is possibly TRBD1 (5 bases). The CDR3 contains 13 residues. The germline V and J ends were trimmed by 2 bases and 5 bases, with 13 bases remaining between them. Germline CDR1 SQVTM, CDR2 ANQGSEA.

DNA for the CDR3: TGTGCCAGCAGACTAGCGGGAGGCGGGAGCAATGAGCAGTTCTTC. Translated, it gives CASRLAGGGSNEQFF. The V call is TRBV12-3 or TRBV12-4, the J call TRBJ2-1; 12 nucleotides align to TRBD2. The ends lost 6 bases at V and 6 bases at J; junction bases unmatched: 6. This CDR3 is built from 15 residues.

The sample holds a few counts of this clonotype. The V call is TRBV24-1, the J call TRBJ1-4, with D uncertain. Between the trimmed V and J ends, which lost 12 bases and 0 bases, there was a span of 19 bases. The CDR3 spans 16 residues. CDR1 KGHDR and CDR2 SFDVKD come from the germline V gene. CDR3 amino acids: CAHPGRSVPTNEKLFF. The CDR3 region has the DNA TGTGCCCACCCGGGAAGGTCGGTACCAACTAATGAAAAACTGTTTTTT.

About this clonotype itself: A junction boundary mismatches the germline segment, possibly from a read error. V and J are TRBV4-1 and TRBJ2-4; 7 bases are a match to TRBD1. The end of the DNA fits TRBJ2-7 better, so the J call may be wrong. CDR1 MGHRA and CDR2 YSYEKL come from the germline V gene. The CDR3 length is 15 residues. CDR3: CAGSQVRDRGYEQYF. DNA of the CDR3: TGCGCCGGCAGCCAAGTGAGGGACAGAGGCTACGAGCAGTACTTC.

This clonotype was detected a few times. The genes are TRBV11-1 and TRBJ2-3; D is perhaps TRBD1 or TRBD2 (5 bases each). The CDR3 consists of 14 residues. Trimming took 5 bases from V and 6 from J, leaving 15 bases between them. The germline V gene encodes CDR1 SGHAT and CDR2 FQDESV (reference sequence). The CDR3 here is CASSTGPQQDTQYF. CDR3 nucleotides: TGTGCCAGCAGCACGGGACCGCAACAGGATACGCAGTATTTT.

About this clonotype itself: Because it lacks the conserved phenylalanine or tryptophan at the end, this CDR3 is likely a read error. CDR3 sequence (DNA): TGTGCCAGCAGTTTACGGGACAGGGGATTTGCGACCCAGCATTAT. Its translation is CASSLRDRGFATQHY. The chain couples TRBV12-3 or TRBV12-4 to TRBJ1-5, with 10 bases matching TRBD1. V shed 2 bases, J shed 11 bases, and the junction held 9 bases outside the gene matches. The length of the CDR3 is 15 residues.

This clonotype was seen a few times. CDR3 amino acids: CSARDLSGQNNEQFF. CDR3 bases: TGCAGTGCTAGAGATCTCTCGGGACAGAACAATGAGCAGTTCTTC. The V gene is TRBV20-1, the J gene TRBJ2-1; 7 positions agree with TRBD1. The V gene end was trimmed by 0 bases and the J gene end by 5 bases; junction bases not matched to a gene: 7. The CDR3 spans 15 residues. CDR1 and CDR2 from the germline V gene are DFQATT and SNEGSKA (reference sequence).

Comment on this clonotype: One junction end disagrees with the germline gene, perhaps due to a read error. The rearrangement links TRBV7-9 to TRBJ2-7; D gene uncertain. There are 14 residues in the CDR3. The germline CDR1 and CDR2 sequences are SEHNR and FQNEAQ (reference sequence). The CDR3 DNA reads TGTGCCAGCAGCTTCCCCTCCCGGCAATACGGGCAGTACTTC. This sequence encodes CASSFPSRQYGQYF. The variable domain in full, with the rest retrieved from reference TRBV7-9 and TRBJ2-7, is DTGVSQNPRHKITKRGQNVTFRCDPISEHNRLYWYRQTLGQGPEFLTYFQNEAQLEKSRLLSDRFSAERPKGSFSTLEIQRTEQGDSAMYLCASSFPSRQYGQYFGPGTRLTVT.

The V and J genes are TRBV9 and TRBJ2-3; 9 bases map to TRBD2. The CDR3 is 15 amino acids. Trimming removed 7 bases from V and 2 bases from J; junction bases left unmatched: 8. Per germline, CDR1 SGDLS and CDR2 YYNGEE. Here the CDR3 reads CASGPIAGVTDTQYF. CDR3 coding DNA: TGTGCCAGCGGCCCAATAGCGGGGGTCACAGATACGCAGTATTTT.

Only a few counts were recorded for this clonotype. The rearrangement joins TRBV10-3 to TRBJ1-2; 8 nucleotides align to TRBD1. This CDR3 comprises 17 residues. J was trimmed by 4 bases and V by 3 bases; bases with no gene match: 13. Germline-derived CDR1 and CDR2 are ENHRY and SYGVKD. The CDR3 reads CAISDLHRDRRSYGYTF. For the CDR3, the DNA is TGTGCCATCAGTGACCTTCACCGGGACAGGAGGTCCTATGGCTACACCTTC.